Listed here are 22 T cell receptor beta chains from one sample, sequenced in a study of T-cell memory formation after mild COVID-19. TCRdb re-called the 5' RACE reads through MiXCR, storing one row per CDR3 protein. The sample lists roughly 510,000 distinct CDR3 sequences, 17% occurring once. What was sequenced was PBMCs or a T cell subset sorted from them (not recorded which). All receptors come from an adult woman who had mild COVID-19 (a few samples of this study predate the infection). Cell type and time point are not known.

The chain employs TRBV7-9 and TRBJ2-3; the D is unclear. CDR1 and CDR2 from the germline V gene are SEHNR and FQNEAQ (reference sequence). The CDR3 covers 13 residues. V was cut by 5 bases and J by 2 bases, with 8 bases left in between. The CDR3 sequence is CASSRSPTDTQYF. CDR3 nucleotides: TGTGCCAGCAGCCGATCCCCCACAGATACGCAGTATTTT.

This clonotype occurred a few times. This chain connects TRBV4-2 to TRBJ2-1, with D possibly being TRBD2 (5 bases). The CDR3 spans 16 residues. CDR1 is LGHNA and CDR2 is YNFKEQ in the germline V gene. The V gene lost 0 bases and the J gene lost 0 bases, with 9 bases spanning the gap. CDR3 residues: CASSQEDSDSYNEQFF. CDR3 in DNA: TGTGCCAGCAGCCAAGAGGATAGCGACTCCTACAATGAGCAGTTCTTC.

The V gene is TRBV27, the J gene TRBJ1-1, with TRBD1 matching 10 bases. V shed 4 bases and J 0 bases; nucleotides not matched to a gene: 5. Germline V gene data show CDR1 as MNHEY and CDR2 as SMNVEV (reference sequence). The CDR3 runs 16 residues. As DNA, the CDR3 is TGTGCCAGCAGTTCCCGGGGACAGGGGTTGAACACTGAAGCTTTCTTT. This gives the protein CASSSRGQGLNTEAFF.

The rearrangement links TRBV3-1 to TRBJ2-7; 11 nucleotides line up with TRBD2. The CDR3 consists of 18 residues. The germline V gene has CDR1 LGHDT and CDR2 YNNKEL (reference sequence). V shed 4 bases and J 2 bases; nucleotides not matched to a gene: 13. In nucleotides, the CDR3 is TGTGCCAGCAGCCCCCGTTTGTGGACTAGCGGGTCCACCTACGAGCAGTACTTC. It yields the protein CASSPRLWTSGSTYEQYF.

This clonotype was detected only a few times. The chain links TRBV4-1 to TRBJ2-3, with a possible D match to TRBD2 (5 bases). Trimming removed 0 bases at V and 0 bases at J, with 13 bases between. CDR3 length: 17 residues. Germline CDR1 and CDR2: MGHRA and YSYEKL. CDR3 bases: TGCGCCAGCAGCCAAGATGCCCGGGGTATTAGCACAGATACGCAGTATTTT. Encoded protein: CASSQDARGISTDTQYF.

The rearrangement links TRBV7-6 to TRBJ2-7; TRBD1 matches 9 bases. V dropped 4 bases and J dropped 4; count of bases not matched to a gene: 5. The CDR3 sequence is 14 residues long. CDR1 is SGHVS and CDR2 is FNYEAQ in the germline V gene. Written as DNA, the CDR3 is TGTGCCAGCAGCTCCGGGACAGGGATTTACGAGCAGTACTTC. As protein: CASSSGTGIYEQYF.

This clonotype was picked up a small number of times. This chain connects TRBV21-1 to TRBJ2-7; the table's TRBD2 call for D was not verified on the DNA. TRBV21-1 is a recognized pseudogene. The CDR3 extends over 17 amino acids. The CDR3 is CASSKDQRGVMSYEQYF. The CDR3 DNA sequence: TGTGCCAGCAGCAAAGACCAGCGGGGGGTCATGAGCTACGAGCAGTACTTC.

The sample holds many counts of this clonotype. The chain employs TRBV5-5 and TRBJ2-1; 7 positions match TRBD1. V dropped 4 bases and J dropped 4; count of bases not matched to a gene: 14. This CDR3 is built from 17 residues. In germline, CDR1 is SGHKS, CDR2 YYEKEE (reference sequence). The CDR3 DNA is TGTGCCAGCAGCCCGATCATCCGGACAGGCCCATACAATGAGCAGTTCTTC. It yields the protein CASSPIIRTGPYNEQFF. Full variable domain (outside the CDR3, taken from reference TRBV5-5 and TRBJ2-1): DAGVTQSPTHLIKTRGQQVTLRCSPISGHKSVSWYQQVLGQGPQFIFQYYEKEERGRGNFPDRFSARQFPNYSSELNVNALLLGDSALYLCASSPIIRTGPYNEQFFGPGTRLTVL.

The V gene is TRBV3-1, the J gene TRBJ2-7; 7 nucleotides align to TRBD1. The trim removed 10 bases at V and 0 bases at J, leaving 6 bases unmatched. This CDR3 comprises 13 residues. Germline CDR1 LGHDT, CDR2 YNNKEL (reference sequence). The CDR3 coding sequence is TGTGCCATCAACTACAGGGGCTCCTACGAGCAGTACTTC. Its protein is CAINYRGSYEQYF.

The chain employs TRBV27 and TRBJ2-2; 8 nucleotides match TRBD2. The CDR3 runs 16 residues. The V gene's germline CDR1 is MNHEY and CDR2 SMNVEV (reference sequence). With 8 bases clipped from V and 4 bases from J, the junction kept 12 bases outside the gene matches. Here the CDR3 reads CASRSGTSRFTGELFF. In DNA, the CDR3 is TGTGCCAGCCGATCCGGGACTAGTCGTTTCACCGGGGAGCTGTTTTTT.

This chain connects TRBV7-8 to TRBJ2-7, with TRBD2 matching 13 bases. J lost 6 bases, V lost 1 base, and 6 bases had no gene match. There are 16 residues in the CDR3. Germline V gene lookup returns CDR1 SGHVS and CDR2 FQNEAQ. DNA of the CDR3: TGTGCCAGCAGCTTAGGACTAGCGGGAGGTGGAGGCGAGCAGTACTTC. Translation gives CASSLGLAGGGGEQYF.

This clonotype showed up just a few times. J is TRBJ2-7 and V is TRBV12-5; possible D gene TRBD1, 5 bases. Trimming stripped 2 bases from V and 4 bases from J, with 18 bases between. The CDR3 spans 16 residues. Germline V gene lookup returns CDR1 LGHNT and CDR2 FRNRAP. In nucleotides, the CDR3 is TGTGCTAGTGGTTTGTACCCAGGGAAGAGCCAATACGAGCAGTACTTC. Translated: CASGLYPGKSQYEQYF.

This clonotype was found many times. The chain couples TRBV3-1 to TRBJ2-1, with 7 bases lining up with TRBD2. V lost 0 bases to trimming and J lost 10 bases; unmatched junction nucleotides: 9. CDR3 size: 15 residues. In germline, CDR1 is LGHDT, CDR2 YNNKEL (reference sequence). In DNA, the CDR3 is TGTGCCAGCAGCCAAGAAGGGACTACCCTACGAGAGCAGTTCTTC. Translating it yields CASSQEGTTLREQFF.

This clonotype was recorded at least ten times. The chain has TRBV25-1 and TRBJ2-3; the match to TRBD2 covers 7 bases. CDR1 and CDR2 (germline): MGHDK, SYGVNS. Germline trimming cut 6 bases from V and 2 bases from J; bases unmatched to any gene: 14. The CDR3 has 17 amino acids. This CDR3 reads CASSPQGRGSPTDTQYF. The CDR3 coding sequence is TGTGCCAGCAGCCCCCAAGGACGCGGGAGTCCCACAGATACGCAGTATTTT.

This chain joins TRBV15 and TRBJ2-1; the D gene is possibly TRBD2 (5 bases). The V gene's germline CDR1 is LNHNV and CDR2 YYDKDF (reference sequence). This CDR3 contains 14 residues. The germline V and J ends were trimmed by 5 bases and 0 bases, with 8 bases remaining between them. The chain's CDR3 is CATSGESSYNEQFF. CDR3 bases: TGTGCCACCAGCGGGGAGAGCTCCTACAATGAGCAGTTCTTC.

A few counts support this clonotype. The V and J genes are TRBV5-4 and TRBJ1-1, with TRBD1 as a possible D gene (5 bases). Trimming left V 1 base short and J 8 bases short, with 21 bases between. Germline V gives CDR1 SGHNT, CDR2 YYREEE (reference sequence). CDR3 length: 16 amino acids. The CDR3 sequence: CASSLKGRSRLQEAFF. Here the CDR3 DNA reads TGTGCCAGCAGCTTGAAGGGACGGTCGAGACTTCAGGAAGCTTTCTTT.

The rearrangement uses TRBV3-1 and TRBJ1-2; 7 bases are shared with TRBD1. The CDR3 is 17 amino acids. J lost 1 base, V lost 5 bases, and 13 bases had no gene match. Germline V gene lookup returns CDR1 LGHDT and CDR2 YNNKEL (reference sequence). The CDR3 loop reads CASSDPRGQKFNYGYTF. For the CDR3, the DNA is TGTGCCAGCAGCGACCCTCGGGGACAGAAATTTAACTATGGCTACACCTTC.

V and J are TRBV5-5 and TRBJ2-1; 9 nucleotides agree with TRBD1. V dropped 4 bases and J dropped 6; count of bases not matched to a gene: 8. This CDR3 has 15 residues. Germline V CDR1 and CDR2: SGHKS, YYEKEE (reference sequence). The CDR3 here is CASSPGTGKGNEQFF. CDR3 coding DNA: TGTGCCAGCAGCCCCGGGACAGGGAAGGGCAATGAGCAGTTCTTC. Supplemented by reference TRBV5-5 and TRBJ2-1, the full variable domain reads DAGVTQSPTHLIKTRGQQVTLRCSPISGHKSVSWYQQVLGQGPQFIFQYYEKEERGRGNFPDRFSARQFPNYSSELNVNALLLGDSALYLCASSPGTGKGNEQFFGPGTRLTVL.

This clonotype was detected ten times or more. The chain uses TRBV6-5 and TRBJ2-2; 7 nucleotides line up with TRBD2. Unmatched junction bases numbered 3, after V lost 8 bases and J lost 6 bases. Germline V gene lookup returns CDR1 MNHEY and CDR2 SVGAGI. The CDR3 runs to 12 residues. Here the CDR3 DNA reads TGTGCCAGCGGGGGGGGTGCCGGGGAGCTGTTTTTT. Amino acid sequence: CASGGGAGELFF.

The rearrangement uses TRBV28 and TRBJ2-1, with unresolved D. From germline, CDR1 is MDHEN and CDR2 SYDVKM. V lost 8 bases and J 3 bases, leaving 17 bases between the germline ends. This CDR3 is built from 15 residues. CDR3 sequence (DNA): TGTGCCAGCCAAAGCCCCCTCTCGGGCTACAATGAGCAGTTCTTC. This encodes CASQSPLSGYNEQFF.

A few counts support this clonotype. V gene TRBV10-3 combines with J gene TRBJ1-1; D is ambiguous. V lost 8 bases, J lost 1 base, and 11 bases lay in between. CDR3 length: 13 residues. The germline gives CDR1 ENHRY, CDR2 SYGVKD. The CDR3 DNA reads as TGTGCCATCGGAAAAGCCCAGAACACTGAAGCTTTCTTT. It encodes CAIGKAQNTEAFF.

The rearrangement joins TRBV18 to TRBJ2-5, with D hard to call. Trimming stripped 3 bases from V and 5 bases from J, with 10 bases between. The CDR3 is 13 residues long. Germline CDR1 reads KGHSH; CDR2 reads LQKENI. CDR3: CASSPVSTETQYF. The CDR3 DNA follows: TGTGCCAGCTCACCTGTCAGTACGGAGACCCAGTACTTC. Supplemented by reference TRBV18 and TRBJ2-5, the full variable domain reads NAGVMQNPRHLVRRRGQEARLRCSPMKGHSHVYWYRQLPEEGLKFMVYLQKENIIDESGMPKERFSAEFPKEGPSILRIQQVVRGDSAAYFCASSPVSTETQYFGPGTRLLVL.